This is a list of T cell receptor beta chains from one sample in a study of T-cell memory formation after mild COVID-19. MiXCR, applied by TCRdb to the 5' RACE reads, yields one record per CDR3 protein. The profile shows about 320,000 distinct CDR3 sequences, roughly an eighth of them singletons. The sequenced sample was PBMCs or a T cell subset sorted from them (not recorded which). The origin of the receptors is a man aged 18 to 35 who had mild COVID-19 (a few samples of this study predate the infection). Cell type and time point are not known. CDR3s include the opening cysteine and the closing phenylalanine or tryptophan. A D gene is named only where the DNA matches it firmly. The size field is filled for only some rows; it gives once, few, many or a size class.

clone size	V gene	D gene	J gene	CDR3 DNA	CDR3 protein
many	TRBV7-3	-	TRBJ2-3	TGTGCCAGCAGCTCCCAGGGGGGAGATACGCAGTATTTT	CASSSQGGDTQYF
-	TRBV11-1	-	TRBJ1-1	TGTGCCAGCAGCTTAGCCATAAGGAACACTGAAGCTTTCTTT	CASSLAIRNTEAFF
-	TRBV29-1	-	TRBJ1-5	TGCAGCGTTGGCTCTGGCCGAGGAGGGGATCAGCCCCAGCATTTT	CSVGSGRGGDQPQHF
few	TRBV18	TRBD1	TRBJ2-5	TGTGCCAGCTCACCACCTAAGACAGGGTTCGGTGAGACCCAGTACTTC	CASSPPKTGFGETQYF
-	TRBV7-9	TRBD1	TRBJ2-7	TGTGCCAGCAGCTCATCGGACAGGGGGATTTACGAGCAGTACTTC	CASSSSDRGIYEQYF
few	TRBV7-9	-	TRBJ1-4	TGTGCCAGCAGCGCCCGACAGGCCAAGCTCGAAAAACTGTTTTTT	CASSARQAKLEKLFF
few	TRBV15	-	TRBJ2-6	TGTGCCACCAGCAGAGACGGCTCTGGGGCCAACGTCCTGACTTTC	CATSRDGSGANVLTF
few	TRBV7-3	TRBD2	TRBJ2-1	TGTGCCAGCAGCCCCCCGGGACTAGCGGGGCGGAATGAGCAGTTCTTC	CASSPPGLAGRNEQFF
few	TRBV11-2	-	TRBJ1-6	TGTGCCAGCAGCTTAGGAGGACGGCCATCGGGTTCACCCCTCCACTTT	CASSLGGRPSGSPLHF
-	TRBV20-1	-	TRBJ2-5	TGCAGTGCTAGTTTGTCCGAGACCCAGTACTTC	CSASLSETQYF
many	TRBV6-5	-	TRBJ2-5	TGTGCCAGCAGTCCCGACTGGACACAAGAGACCCAGTACTTC	CASSPDWTQETQYF
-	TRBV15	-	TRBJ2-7	TGTGCCACCAGCAGAGGGGGTCTCTACGAGCAGTACTTC	CATSRGGLYEQYF
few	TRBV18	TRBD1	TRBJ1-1	TGTGCCAGCTCACCGAGGACAGGGGATAAAGCTTTCTTT	CASSPRTGDKAFF
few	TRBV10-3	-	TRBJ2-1	TGTGCCATCAGTGGGGGCGTAGGGGCTTATGAGCAGTTCTTC	CAISGGVGAYEQFF
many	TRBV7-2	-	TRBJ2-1	TGTGCCAGCAGCCCTCGGGGAGCCCCCTACATACAGCAGTTCTTC	CASSPRGAPYIQQFF
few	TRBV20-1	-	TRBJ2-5	TGCAGTGCTAGATATACCCCGGAAGGGAGAGAGACCCAGTACTTC	CSARYTPEGRETQYF
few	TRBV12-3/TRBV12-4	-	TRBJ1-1	TGTGCCAGCAGTCTGGCCCGACCGGAGAACACTGAAGCTTTCTTT	CASSLARPENTEAFF
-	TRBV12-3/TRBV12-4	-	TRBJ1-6	TGTGCCAGCGGAAGGACCGATTCAAATTCACCCCTCCACTTT	CASGRTDSNSPLHF
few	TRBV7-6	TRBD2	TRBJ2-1	TGTGCCAGCAGCTTAGGGCGAGCGGGGAGCTCCTACAATGAGCAGTTCTTC	CASSLGRAGSSYNEQFF
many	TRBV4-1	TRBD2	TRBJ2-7	TGCGCCAGCAGCCCACCCGGGAGGGGGGGCCTATACGAGCAGTACTTC	CASSPPGRGGLYEQYF
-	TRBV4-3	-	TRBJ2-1	TGCGCCAGCAGCCAGGACCGGGGGCTTGAAAACAATGAGCAGTTCTTC	CASSQDRGLENNEQFF
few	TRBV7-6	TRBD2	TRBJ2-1	TGTGCCAGCAGCTTAGAGCGGGGGAGGTCCTACAATGAGCAGTTCTTC	CASSLERGRSYNEQFF
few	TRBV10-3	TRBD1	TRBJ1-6	TGTGCCACCCAACGGGACAGGGGAATTCGGTCACCCCTCCACTTT	CATQRDRGIRSPLHF
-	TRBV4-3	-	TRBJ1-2	TGCGCCAGCAGCCGATCGGGCGCTAACTATGGCTACACCTTC	CASSRSGANYGYTF
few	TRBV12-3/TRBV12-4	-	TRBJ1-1	TGTGCCAGCATCGGCCCGGCTGGCACTGAAGCTTTCTTT	CASIGPAGTEAFF
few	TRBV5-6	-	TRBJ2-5	TGTGCCAGCAGCCCTCCGGGTCGGAGAGAGGAGACCCAGTACTTC	CASSPPGRREETQYF
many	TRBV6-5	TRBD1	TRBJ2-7	TGTGCCAGCAGCCATGACAGGGGCGCCTACGAGCAGTACTTC	CASSHDRGAYEQYF
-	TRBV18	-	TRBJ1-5	TGTGCCAGCTCATCTGGAGGCAGGGCGAATGACTATAGCAATCAGCCCCAGCATTTT	CASSSGGRANDYSNQPQHF
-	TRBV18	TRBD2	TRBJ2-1	TGTGCCAGCTCAGAGACGGGGGGCTCCTACAATGAGCAGTTCTTC	CASSETGGSYNEQFF
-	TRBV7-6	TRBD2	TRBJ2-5	TGTGCCAGCAGCCCCCGTGGCGGGGGGGCCCGAATGGGAGAGACCCAGTACTTC	CASSPRGGGARMGETQYF
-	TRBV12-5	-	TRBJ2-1	TGTGCTAGTGGTTTGCGGGGGGCGGGTAATGAGCAGTTCTTC	CASGLRGAGNEQFF
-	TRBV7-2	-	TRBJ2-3	TGTGCCAGCAGCTGGGGGGGCCGGACAGATACGCAGTATTTT	CASSWGGRTDTQYF
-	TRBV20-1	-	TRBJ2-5	TGCAGTGCTAGTCAATCTACCCAGACCCAGTACTTC	CSASQSTQTQYF
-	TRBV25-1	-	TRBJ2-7	TGTGCCAGCAGTGAGGCGGATACCTACGAGCAGTACTTC	CASSEADTYEQYF
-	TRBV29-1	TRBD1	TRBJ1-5	TGCAGCGTTGGCCGGGACAGTAATCAGCCCCAGCATTTT	CSVGRDSNQPQHF
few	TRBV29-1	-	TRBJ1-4	TGCAGCGTTTCAACAGCATTTGAAAAACTGTTTTTT	CSVSTAFEKLFF
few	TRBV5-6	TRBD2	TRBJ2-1	TGTGCCAGCAGCCCTGGGCGGGGGGCGATAACCTCCTACAATGAGCAGTTCTTC	CASSPGRGAITSYNEQFF
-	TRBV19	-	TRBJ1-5	TGTGCCAGTAGTATAGTTGGAGATCAGCCCCAGCATTTT	CASSIVGDQPQHF
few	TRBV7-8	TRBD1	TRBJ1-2	TGTGCCAGCAGCTCCTGGACAGGGACGGTTATCTATGGCTACACCTTC	CASSSWTGTVIYGYTF
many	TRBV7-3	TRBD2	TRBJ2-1	TGTGCCAGCAGCCCTCGGAGGTCTAGCGGGGGAGGGAGCTCCTACAATGAGCAGTTCTTC	CASSPRRSSGGGSSYNEQFF
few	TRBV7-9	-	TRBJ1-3	TGTGCCCGCAACCCACTGAGCTCTGGAAACACCATATATTTT	CARNPLSSGNTIYF
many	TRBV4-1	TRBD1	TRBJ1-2	TGCGCCAGCAGCCAAGAATCGTACGGGACAGGCGGTGGCTACACCTTC	CASSQESYGTGGGYTF
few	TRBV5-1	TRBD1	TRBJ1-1	TGCGCCAGCCGAAGAGGGACAGGCCAAGCTTTCTTT	CASRRGTGQAFF
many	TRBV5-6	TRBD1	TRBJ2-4	TGTGCCAGCAGCTTGAAGGCGACAGGGGGAAATAGAGGGAACATTCAGTACTTC	CASSLKATGGNRGNIQYF
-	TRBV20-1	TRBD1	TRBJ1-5	TGCAGTGCTAGTGGCAGGGGGTTTCAGCCCCAGCATTTT	CSASGRGFQPQHF
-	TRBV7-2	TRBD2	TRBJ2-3	TGTGCCAGCAGCCCCGTAGCGGGGGCCATTAGCACAGATACGCAGTATTTT	CASSPVAGAISTDTQYF
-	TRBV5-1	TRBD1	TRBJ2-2	TGCGCCAGCAGCTTGGAGGGGACAGGGGACACCGGGGAGCTGTTTTTT	CASSLEGTGDTGELFF
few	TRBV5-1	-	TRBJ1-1	TGCGCCAGCAGCTTGGAAGCAGCGATGAACACTGAAGCTTTCTTT	CASSLEAAMNTEAFF
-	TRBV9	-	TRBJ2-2	TGTGCCAGCAGAGTTACGACGGGCCACGGGGAGCTGTTTTTT	CASRVTTGHGELFF
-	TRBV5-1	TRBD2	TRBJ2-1	TGCGCCAGCAGCTTGGCCATAGCGGGGGGCGGCTCCTACAATGAGCAGTTCTTC	CASSLAIAGGGSYNEQFF
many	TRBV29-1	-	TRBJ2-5	TGCAGCGTCGCGTGGGGGGCGCAGGAGACCCAGTACTTC	CSVAWGAQETQYF